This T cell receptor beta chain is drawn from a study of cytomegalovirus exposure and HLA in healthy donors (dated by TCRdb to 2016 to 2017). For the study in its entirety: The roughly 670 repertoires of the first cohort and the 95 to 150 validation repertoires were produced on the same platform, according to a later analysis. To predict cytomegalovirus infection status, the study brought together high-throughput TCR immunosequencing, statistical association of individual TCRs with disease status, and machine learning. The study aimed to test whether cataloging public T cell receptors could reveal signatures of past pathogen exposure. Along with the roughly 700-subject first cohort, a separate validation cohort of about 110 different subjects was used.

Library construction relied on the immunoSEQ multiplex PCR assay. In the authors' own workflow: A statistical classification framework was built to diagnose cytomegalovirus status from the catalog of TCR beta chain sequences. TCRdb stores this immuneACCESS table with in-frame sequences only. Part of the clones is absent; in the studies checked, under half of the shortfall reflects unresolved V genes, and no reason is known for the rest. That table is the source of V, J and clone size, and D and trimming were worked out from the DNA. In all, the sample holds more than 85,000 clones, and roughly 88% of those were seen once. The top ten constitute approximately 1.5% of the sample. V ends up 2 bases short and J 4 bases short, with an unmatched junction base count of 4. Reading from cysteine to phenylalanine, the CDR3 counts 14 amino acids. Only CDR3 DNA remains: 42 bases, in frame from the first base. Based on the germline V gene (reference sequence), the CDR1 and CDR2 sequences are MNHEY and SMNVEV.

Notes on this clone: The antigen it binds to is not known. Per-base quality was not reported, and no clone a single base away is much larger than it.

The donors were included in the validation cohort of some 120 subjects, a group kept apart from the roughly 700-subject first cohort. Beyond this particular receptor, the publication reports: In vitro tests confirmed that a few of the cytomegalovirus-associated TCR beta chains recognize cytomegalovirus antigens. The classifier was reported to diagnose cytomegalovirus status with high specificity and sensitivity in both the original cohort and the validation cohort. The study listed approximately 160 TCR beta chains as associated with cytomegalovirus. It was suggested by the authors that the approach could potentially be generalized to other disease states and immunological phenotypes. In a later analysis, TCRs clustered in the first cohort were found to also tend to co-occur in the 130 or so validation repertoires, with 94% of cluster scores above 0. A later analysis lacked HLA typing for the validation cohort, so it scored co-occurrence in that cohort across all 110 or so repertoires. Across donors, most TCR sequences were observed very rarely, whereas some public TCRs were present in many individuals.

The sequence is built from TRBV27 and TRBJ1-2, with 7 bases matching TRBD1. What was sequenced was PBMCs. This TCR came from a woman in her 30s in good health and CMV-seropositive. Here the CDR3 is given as CASSLGRGVYGYTF. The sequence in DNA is TGTGCCAGCAGTTTAGGCAGGGGGGTCTATGGCTACACCTTC.